Sequencing of this TCR beta chain was carried out in a study of blood T cell repertoires in COVID-19. The wider study: Sites in the United States, Italy and Spain provided acute and convalescent COVID-19 samples. PBMCs, B-cell-depleted T cells, or T cells provided the cDNA or gDNA that made up the material.

Original methodology: Reference gene primer amplification in the assay estimated nucleated cell counts. The repertoire was sequenced with immunoSEQ multiplex PCR; TCRdb's copy has only in-frame clones and lacks some. V, J and clone size were drawn from that table, and D and trimming were deduced from the DNA. This table has approximately 150,000 clones, approximately 81% appearing once. The sequence was obtained from a woman aged 40-49 years with acute COVID-19. The sample consisted of PBMCs or T cells enriched from blood (not recorded which).

The CDR3 is CASSQAGGAFF. The DNA of the CDR3 is TGTGCCAGCAGCCAAGCAGGGGGAGCTTTCTTT. The rearrangement uses TRBV3-1 (or the pseudogene TRBV3-2) and TRBJ1-1; 7 bases match TRBD1. The CDR3 runs 11 residues. Trimming cost V 1 base and J 10 bases; bases outside gene matches: 0. The germline V gene has CDR1 LGHDT and CDR2 YNNKEL (reference sequence).